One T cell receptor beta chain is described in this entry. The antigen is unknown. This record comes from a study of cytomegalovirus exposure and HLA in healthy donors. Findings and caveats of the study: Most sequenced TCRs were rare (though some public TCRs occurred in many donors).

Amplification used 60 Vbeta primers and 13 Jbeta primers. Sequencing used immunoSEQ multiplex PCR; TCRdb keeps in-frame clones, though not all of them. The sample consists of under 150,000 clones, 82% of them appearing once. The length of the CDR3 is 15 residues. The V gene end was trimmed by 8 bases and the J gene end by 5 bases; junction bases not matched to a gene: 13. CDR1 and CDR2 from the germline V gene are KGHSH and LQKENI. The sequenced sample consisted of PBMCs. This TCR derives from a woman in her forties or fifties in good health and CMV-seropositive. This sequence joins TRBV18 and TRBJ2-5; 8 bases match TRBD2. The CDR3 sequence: CASQGRLARDETQYF. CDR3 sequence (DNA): TGTGCCAGCCAGGGGCGACTAGCGAGGGATGAGACCCAGTACTTC. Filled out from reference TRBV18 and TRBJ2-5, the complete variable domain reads NAGVMQNPRHLVRRRGQEARLRCSPMKGHSHVYWYRQLPEEGLKFMVYLQKENIIDESGMPKERFSAEFPKEGPSILRIQQVVRGDSAAYFCASQGRLARDETQYFGPGTRLLVL.